This T cell receptor (beta chain) was obtained from a study of blood T cell repertoires in COVID-19. Overall study: Collection of acute and convalescent COVID-19 samples took place in the United States, Italy and Spain. In each case, the material was cDNA or gDNA derived from T cells, B-cell-depleted T cells, or PBMCs.

Sequencing was performed with immunoSEQ multiplex PCR; in TCRdb, only in-frame clones are kept and a portion is missing. The repertoire holds almost 300,000 clones, with approximately 86% as singletons. Trimming removed 2 bases from V and 5 bases from J; junction bases left unmatched: 8. This CDR3 is built from 15 residues. Germline V gene sequence: CDR1 SGHRS, CDR2 YFSETQ. This sequence joins TRBV5-1 and TRBJ1-1; TRBD1 agrees at 8 bases. The sample taken for sequencing was peripheral blood. The receptor's source is a man between 70 and 80 years old with acute or convalescent COVID-19. As DNA, the CDR3 is TGCGCCAGCAGCTTACGACAGGGGAAGAATACTGAAGCTTTCTTT. It specifies CASSLRQGKNTEAFF.